Each of the 2 T cell receptor beta chains below was sequenced from the same sample in a study of CD8 T cells in Susac syndrome. When the RNA was reverse transcribed, random hexamers were used with an input of roughly 0.45 to 1 ug. TCRdb re-called the immunoSEQ multiplex PCR reads through MiXCR, storing one row per CDR3 protein. The sample lists about 240,000 distinct CDR3 sequences, 96% occurring once. The sequencing input was CD4+ T cells from PBMCs. The receptor set was obtained from a human donor with Susac syndrome.

The gene calls are TRBV3-1 and TRBJ2-7, with D unresolved. The germline V and J ends were trimmed by 1 base and 9 bases, with 13 bases remaining between them. This CDR3 region has 13 residues. Looked up from germline, CDR1 is LGHDT and CDR2 is YNNKEL (reference sequence). CDR3 sequence (DNA): TGTGCCAGCAGCCAAGGCGACGCTGTGGGGCAGTACTTC. This translates into CASSQGDAVGQYF.

This clonotype has just one count. V usage is TRBV29-1 and J usage is TRBJ2-1; 8 nucleotides line up with TRBD1. CDR3 size: 12 residues. The V gene's germline CDR1 is SQVTM and CDR2 ANQGSEA. The V segment lost 8 bases and the J segment 4 bases; nucleotides outside the gene matches: 4. The CDR3 DNA is TGCAGCTCGAGACAGGGGTACAATGAGCAGTTCTTC. Encoded protein: CSSRQGYNEQFF.